The clone carrying this TCR beta chain was picked up one time. The antigen is unknown. Other nucleotide sequences in the sample specify the same CDR3. The germline V gene encodes CDR1 SGHNT and CDR2 YYREEE (reference sequence). The V end was cut by 1 base, the J end by 4 bases, with 9 bases between. The CDR3 is 14 residues long. The data derive from a study of shared clonotypes between healthy human individuals. As for the study in general: Each donor contributed plates that comprised three CD4 naive, three CD4 memory, two CD8 naive and one CD8 memory. General study results and limits: The study generally estimated greater richness for naive than memory subsets.

Each PCR replicate from the sorted subsets contained about 180 ng DNA, which is about 31,000 T cell genomes. TCRdb's table, derived via immunoSEQ multiplex PCR, lists solely in-frame clones and lacks some. The repertoire has 1.4 million or so clones, 98% of them found once; the top ten carry approximately 0.4%. Caucasian adults residing in Nashville, Tennessee made up all the donors. This TCR was sampled from a man aged 30 to 39 in good health. The sample was naive CD4+ T cells sorted from blood. Noted subset: CD45RA+ positively selected. This chain uses TRBV5-4 with TRBJ1-3, with D perhaps matching TRBD1 (6 bases). The CDR3 loop is CASSLTGSGNTIYF. Written as DNA, the CDR3 is TGTGCCAGCAGCTTGACAGGGTCGGGAAACACCATATATTTT.